The clone carrying this T cell receptor beta chain has a handful of counts. Its antigen is not known. The source of the sample is a study of CD8 T cells in ankylosing spondylitis. Using quantitative 5'-RACE with molecular barcodes, the authors made TCR beta libraries. TCRdb re-derived calls from the 5' RACE reads in MiXCR, one entry per CDR3 protein. The repertoire holds about 360,000 distinct CDR3 sequences, with about 20% as singletons. CDR3 size: 14 residues. Study-wide findings and caveats: A TCR beta motif of roughly 8 highly homologous variants seemed to mark ankylosing spondylitis blood. Reportedly, matched ankylosing spondylitis synovial fluid was significantly enriched for disease-linked clones. Disease-linked clones were found to be CD8+ and relatively rare in peripheral blood.

This sequence was found in a male donor with ankylosing spondylitis or in good health (not recorded which). Material: blood, either unsorted or a sorted T cell fraction (not recorded which). This chain connects TRBV21-1 to TRBJ2-1. TRBV21-1 is classified as a pseudogene. The CDR3 protein is CASSPPDWTHEQFF. The CDR3 nucleotides read TGTGCCAGCAGCCCACCTGACTGGACCCATGAGCAGTTCTTC.